Listed below are T cell receptor beta chains from one sample, sequenced in a study of cytotoxic CD8 clonotypes in ibrutinib-treated CLL. Profiling relied on immunoSEQ multiplex PCR, and the TCRdb table lists in-frame clones only, not all of them. The sample lists 150,000 or so clones, approximately 80% occurring once. The sample was PBMCs, taken after 12 months of ibrutinib treatment. These receptors came from a human donor with chronic lymphocytic leukemia. The CDR3 runs from the conserved cysteine through the conserved F or W. Each record gives: V gene, J gene, D gene, clone size, CDR3 DNA, CDR3 protein. A D gene is named only where the DNA matches it firmly. Where a row states a size, it is once, few, many or the class of an expanded clone; other rows omit it.

TRBV28	TRBJ1-2	-	-	TGTGCCAGCAGTAAATGGGACATCGGATATGGCTACACCTTC	CASSKWDIGYGYTF
TRBV15	TRBJ1-6	-	-	TGTGCCACCAGCAGAGACCCGGGTATACGTTCACCCCTCCACTTT	CATSRDPGIRSPLHF
TRBV15	TRBJ2-3	-	-	TGTGCCACCAGCAGAGATTTCGCCTCAGATACGCAGTATTTT	CATSRDFASDTQYF
TRBV12-5	TRBJ1-2	TRBD1	-	TGTGCTAGTGGTCCATCCTCGGACAGGCCCTTTGGCTACACCTTC	CASGPSSDRPFGYTF
TRBV6-5	TRBJ1-1	-	-	TGTGCCAGCAGAGATTTTCGGGCGGGGAACACTGAAGCTTTCTTT	CASRDFRAGNTEAFF
TRBV5-1	TRBJ1-4	TRBD1	once	TGCGCCAGCAGCGGGACAGGTTCTAATGAAAAACTGTTTTTT	CASSGTGSNEKLFF
TRBV19	TRBJ1-1	-	-	TGTGCCAGTAGTATTCAGTTGAACACTGAAGCTTTCTTT	CASSIQLNTEAFF
TRBV5-6	TRBJ1-2	TRBD1	-	TGTGCCAGCAGCTTGCAAGGGGGCGCCGGTGGCTACACCTTC	CASSLQGGAGGYTF
TRBV7-7	TRBJ2-5	TRBD2	-	TGTGCTAGCGCGGGAGGGCCTCGAGAGACCCAGTACTTC	CASAGGPRETQYF
TRBV7-2	TRBJ2-3	TRBD2	-	TGTGCCAGCAGCTCGGCCGGGACTAGCGGGATCCGCACAGATACGCAGTATTTT	CASSSAGTSGIRTDTQYF
TRBV11-2	TRBJ2-1	-	-	TGTGCCAGCAGCCCCGGGAAGTACAATGAGCAGTTCTTC	CASSPGKYNEQFF
TRBV15	TRBJ2-3	-	-	TGTGCCACCAGCAGATTCAAGGGCGCAGATACGCAGTATTTT	CATSRFKGADTQYF
TRBV4-3	TRBJ1-1	TRBD1	once	TGCGCCAGCAGCCTTTCGACAGGGAGGACTGAAGCTTTCTTT	CASSLSTGRTEAFF
TRBV4-3	TRBJ2-7	-	-	TGCGCCAGCAGCCGGGACTCTTCTTATGACGAGCAGTACTTC	CASSRDSSYDEQYF
TRBV7-9	TRBJ1-2	-	-	TGTGCCAGCAGCTTACGGACCGGATGGGCCGACTATGGCTACACCTTC	CASSLRTGWADYGYTF
TRBV4-2	TRBJ1-1	-	-	TGTGCCAGCAGCCAGGGCCCGGAAGCTTTCTTT	CASSQGPEAFF
TRBV7-6	TRBJ2-3	-	-	TGTGCCAGCAGCTCTTTCGAACAGAGCACAGATACGCAGTATTTT	CASSSFEQSTDTQYF
TRBV6-5	TRBJ2-2	TRBD2	-	TGTGCCAGCAGTTCCGGACTAGCGGGAGTCACCGGGGAGCTGTTTTTT	CASSSGLAGVTGELFF
TRBV9	TRBJ2-7	TRBD2	-	TGTGCCAGCAGCGCAGGGACTAGCGGCTACGAGCAGTACTTC	CASSAGTSGYEQYF
TRBV11-2	TRBJ2-3	-	-	TGTGCCAGCAGCTTAGGAACAGATACGCAGTATTTT	CASSLGTDTQYF
TRBV5-1	TRBJ2-3	-	-	TGCGCCAGCAGCTTGGACAGATCAACAGATACGCAGTATTTT	CASSLDRSTDTQYF
TRBV21-1	TRBJ2-5	-	-	TGTGCCAGCAGCAAAGGGTCGCCGGTTAGCGGGAGAATCCAAGAGACCCAGTACTTC	CASSKGSPVSGRIQETQYF
TRBV5-4	TRBJ2-7	-	-	TGTGCCAGCAGCTTGATACCTGCCGAGCAGTACTTC	CASSLIPAEQYF
TRBV4-1	TRBJ2-1	TRBD2	-	TGCGCCAGCAGCCTAAAAGCGGGAGGGCCGTTTGAGCAGTTCTTC	CASSLKAGGPFEQFF
TRBV19	TRBJ1-5	TRBD1	few	TGTGCCAGTAGTAACAGGGGTAGCAATCAGCCCCAGCATTTT	CASSNRGSNQPQHF
TRBV5-4	TRBJ2-7	-	-	TGTGCCAGCAGCTTGTATCGATCCTACGAGCAGTACTTC	CASSLYRSYEQYF
TRBV4-3	TRBJ1-1	-	-	TGCGCCAGCAGCCAAGACGGAGCGGGGTCTTTATGGGCTTTCTTT	CASSQDGAGSLWAFF
TRBV5-1	TRBJ2-5	TRBD1	few	TGCGCCAGCAGCTTGATGCCCCCGGGACAGGGGGGGGAGGAGACCCAGTACTTC	CASSLMPPGQGGEETQYF
TRBV7-9	TRBJ1-1	-	-	TGTGCCAGCAGCGCCCGGGGAGCTTTTGAAGCTTTCTTT	CASSARGAFEAFF
TRBV6-6	TRBJ2-4	TRBD2	-	TGTGCCAGCAGTTACTCGGCGGGAGGAGCCAAAAACATTCAGTACTTC	CASSYSAGGAKNIQYF
TRBV4-2	TRBJ1-5	TRBD1	-	TGTGCCAGCAGCCAAGAGACAGGGGGCAATCAGCCCCAGCATTTT	CASSQETGGNQPQHF
TRBV27	TRBJ2-5	-	-	TGTGCCAGCAGTTTCTCTAGCCAAGAGACCCAGTACTTC	CASSFSSQETQYF
TRBV10-2	TRBJ1-1	-	few	TGCGCCAGCAGTGTAGATGGGGGCGCTTTCTTT	CASSVDGGAFF
TRBV12-5	TRBJ2-5	TRBD1	-	TGTGCTAGTGGGCACCGACAGGGGGCCTCCCAAGAGACCCAGTACTTC	CASGHRQGASQETQYF
TRBV30	TRBJ2-4	-	-	TGTGCCTGGAGGGGGGTAGTCGGCATTCAGTACTTC	CAWRGVVGIQYF
TRBV30	TRBJ2-5	TRBD1	-	TGTGCCACAGGACAGGGCCCACGGACCCAGTACTTC	CATGQGPRTQYF
TRBV4-1	TRBJ2-1	TRBD2	-	TGCGCCAGCAGCCAACGCCTAACTAGCGGGAGGGCCGGTGGAGGGAATGAGCAGTTCTTC	CASSQRLTSGRAGGGNEQFF
TRBV28	TRBJ2-2	-	-	TGTGCCAGCAGTTTGATCACAGGGCTCAGGGAGCTGTTTTTT	CASSLITGLRELFF
TRBV5-1	TRBJ1-2	-	-	TGCGCCAGCAGCCTTCCGGGGGCGGAAGGCTACACCTTC	CASSLPGAEGYTF
TRBV28	TRBJ2-3	TRBD2	-	TGTGCCAGCAGCTACCTCCGGGACTACCCTAGCACAGATACGCAGTATTTT	CASSYLRDYPSTDTQYF
TRBV5-1	TRBJ2-1	-	once	TGCGCCAGCAGCTACGAGGGAACTGAGCAGTTCTTC	CASSYEGTEQFF
TRBV28	TRBJ2-5	-	few	TGTGCCAGCAAAGTGGACTTCCTCGAGGGGGAGACCCAGTACTTC	CASKVDFLEGETQYF
TRBV28	TRBJ2-6	-	-	TGTGCCAGCAGTTCGACTCGGACACCTGGGGCCAACGTCCTGACTTTC	CASSSTRTPGANVLTF
TRBV2	TRBJ2-3	-	-	TGTGCCAGCAGTGAAGAGGCAGCTGATACGCAGTATTTT	CASSEEAADTQYF
TRBV18	TRBJ2-6	-	-	TGTGCCAGCTCTCCAACCGGGACACCGAGCTCTGGGGCCAACGTCCTGACTTTC	CASSPTGTPSSGANVLTF
TRBV15	TRBJ2-7	-	-	TGTGCCACCAGCAGAGGTAACAGCGACTGGGAGCAGTACTTC	CATSRGNSDWEQYF
TRBV27	TRBJ2-1	TRBD2	-	TGTGCCAGCAGTTTGGCGGGAGGGGTGGTCGGTGAGCAGTTCTTC	CASSLAGGVVGEQFF
TRBV7-2	TRBJ2-7	TRBD2	-	TGTGCCAGCAGCTTAACCGGGACTAGCGGGACCGAGCAGTACTTC	CASSLTGTSGTEQYF
TRBV6-1	TRBJ1-3	-	-	TGTGCCAGCAGTCCGACCGTCGGATTTGGAAACACCATATATTTT	CASSPTVGFGNTIYF
TRBV27	TRBJ2-2	-	-	TGTGCCAGCAGTTTAACTTCCTCAGCGAACACCGGGGAGCTGTTTTTT	CASSLTSSANTGELFF
TRBV5-4	TRBJ1-2	TRBD1	-	TGTGCCAGCAGCTTGGCCACAGGGGGTGGCTACACCTTC	CASSLATGGGYTF
TRBV4-3	TRBJ1-2	-	-	TGCGCCAGCAGCCAAGATCCCGGGTCGGTTTACTATGGCTACACCTTC	CASSQDPGSVYYGYTF
TRBV19	TRBJ2-7	TRBD1	-	TGTGCCAGTGCCAGGGACAGAAAAAGCTACGAGCAGTACTTC	CASARDRKSYEQYF
TRBV6-1	TRBJ2-2	-	-	TGTGCCAGCGGGGTCCTGAACACCGGGGAGCTGTTTTTT	CASGVLNTGELFF
TRBV5-1	TRBJ1-2	-	-	TGCGCCAGCAGTGGGCAGGGCGGCGGAGCTAACTATGGCTACACCTTC	CASSGQGGGANYGYTF
TRBV4-3	TRBJ1-2	-	-	TGCGCCAGCAGCCAAGGTATTCTCGCGGGATATGGCTACACCTTC	CASSQGILAGYGYTF
TRBV4-3	TRBJ2-1	-	-	TGCGCCAGCAGCCAAGAGGCTAGGCGTGACCGGGATGAGCAGTTCTTC	CASSQEARRDRDEQFF